The T cell receptor beta chain described here comes from a study of cytomegalovirus exposure and HLA in healthy donors. About the research overall: One earlier analysis, a look at 150 million to 200 million T cells, found some 120 million unique TCR beta sequences.

V was clipped by 4 bases and J by 4 bases, with 19 bases between them. The CDR3 loop spans 16 amino acids. From germline, CDR1 is MNHEY and CDR2 SMNVEV (reference sequence). Of note for this clone: Its antigen is unidentified.

Study-level findings and limits: The authors reported that TCR beta sequences could predict HLA-A and HLA-B alleles. These predictions were accurate for most subjects in the first cohort. The sole available immune exposure information was CMV serostatus. Indistinguishable V segments such as TRBV6-2 and TRBV6-3 were excluded.

Primers included in the PCR were 60 Vbeta and 13 Jbeta primers. Repertoires were generated with immunoSEQ multiplex PCR, while TCRdb's copy carries only in-frame clones and drops some. The table shows some 210,000 clones, with around four fifths occurring only once. This chain joins TRBV27 and TRBJ2-5; the D gene is possibly TRBD2 (5 bases). The receptor's source is a woman aged 50 to 60 in good health and CMV-seropositive. The source material was PBMCs. For the CDR3, the DNA is TGTGCCAGCAGTTCCGCCGGCCTAGGAGAGGGAGAGACCCAGTACTTC. It translates to CASSSAGLGEGETQYF.